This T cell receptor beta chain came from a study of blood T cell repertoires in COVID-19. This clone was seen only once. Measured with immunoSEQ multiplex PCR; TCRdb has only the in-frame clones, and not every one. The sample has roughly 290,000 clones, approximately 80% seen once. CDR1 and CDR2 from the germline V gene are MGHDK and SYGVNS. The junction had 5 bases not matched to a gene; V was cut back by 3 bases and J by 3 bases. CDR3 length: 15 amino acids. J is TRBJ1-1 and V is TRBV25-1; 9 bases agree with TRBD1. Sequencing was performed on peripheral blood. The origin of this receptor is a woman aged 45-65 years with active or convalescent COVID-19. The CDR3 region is CASSEARTGDTEAFF. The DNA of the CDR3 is TGTGCCAGCAGTGAGGCCAGGACAGGGGACACTGAAGCTTTCTTT. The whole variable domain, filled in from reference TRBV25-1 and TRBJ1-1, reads EADIYQTPRYLVIGTGKKITLECSQTMGHDKMYWYQQDPGMELHLIHYSYGVNSTEKGDLSSESTVSRIRTEHFPLTLESARPSHTSQYLCASSEARTGDTEAFFGQGTRLTVV.